A single sample is the source of the 18 T cell receptor beta chains below, sequenced in a study of T-cell memory formation after mild COVID-19. TCRdb re-called the 5' RACE reads with MiXCR, one entry per CDR3 protein. The repertoire holds about 620,000 distinct CDR3 sequences, with more than 15% as singletons. Sample: PBMCs or a T cell subset sorted from them (not recorded which). These receptors originate from an adult woman who had mild COVID-19 (a few samples of this study predate the infection). Cell type and time point are not known.

In its sample, this clonotype was seen a few times. The rearrangement uses TRBV27 and TRBJ2-3; 9 nucleotides match TRBD2. Germline lookup yields CDR1 MNHEY and CDR2 SMNVEV (reference sequence). The CDR3 spans 15 residues. After removal of 6 bases from V and 1 base from J, the junction contained 5 bases not matched to a gene. CDR3 residues: CASRGLAGGTDTQYF. CDR3 in DNA: TGTGCCAGCAGGGGTTTAGCGGGGGGCACAGATACGCAGTATTTT.

This clonotype has a handful of counts. V and J are TRBV20-1 and TRBJ2-7; D is ambiguous. V dropped 5 bases and J dropped 2 bases, with 4 bases sitting between them. The CDR3 is 10 amino acids. The germline V gene encodes CDR1 DFQATT and CDR2 SNEGSKA (reference sequence). CDR3 region: CSAQAYEQYF. The CDR3 region has the DNA TGCAGTGCTCAAGCCTACGAGCAGTACTTC.

The table lists this clonotype with a few counts. This chain links TRBV7-8 with TRBJ1-1; D possibly corresponds to TRBD1 (6 bases). CDR1 and CDR2 from the germline V gene are SGHVS and FQNEAQ. The CDR3 spans 15 residues. V gave up 1 base and J gave up 4 bases, with 13 bases separating them. CDR3 DNA: TGTGCCAGCAGCTTAGAAACAGGGATCGGCACTGAAGCTTTCTTT. The encoded protein is CASSLETGIGTEAFF.

This clonotype occurred a few times. The gene calls are TRBV9 and TRBJ2-5; 8 nucleotides agree with TRBD2. With V trimmed by 0 bases and J by 3 bases, 7 bases remained unmatched. The germline V gene has CDR1 SGDLS and CDR2 YYNGEE. CDR3 length equals 16 residues. The CDR3 protein is CASSVEDGRVKETQYF. The CDR3 nucleotides are TGTGCCAGCAGCGTAGAGGACGGGAGGGTGAAAGAGACCCAGTACTTC.

This clonotype was counted only a few times. This chain connects TRBV15 to TRBJ2-1; the match to TRBD2 covers 10 bases. The CDR3 sequence is 17 residues long. Unmatched junction bases numbered 16, after V lost 7 bases and J lost 7 bases. Germline assignment: CDR1 LNHNV and CDR2 YYDKDF (reference sequence). The CDR3 DNA sequence: TGTGCCACCACTCCTCGACTCGTGGGAGCGGGGGGGAATGAGCAGTTCTTC. Translating it yields CATTPRLVGAGGNEQFF.

The rearrangement uses TRBV24-1 and TRBJ1-1, with D perhaps TRBD1 (6 bases). The germline V and J ends were trimmed by 5 bases and 5 bases, with 17 bases remaining between them. The germline V gene encodes CDR1 KGHDR and CDR2 SFDVKD. The CDR3 length is 15 residues. This chain's CDR3 is CATSGPVTGGTEAFF. CDR3 coding DNA: TGTGCCACCAGTGGCCCCGTGACAGGTGGGACTGAAGCTTTCTTT.

V gene TRBV7-9 combines with J gene TRBJ1-1, with TRBD1 as a possible D gene (6 bases). Trimming stripped 7 bases from V and 2 bases from J, with 20 bases between. Germline V gene sequence: CDR1 SEHNR, CDR2 FQNEAQ (reference sequence). There are 16 residues in the CDR3. CDR3 amino acids: CASTGVKVVDNTEAFF. For the CDR3, the DNA is TGTGCCAGCACAGGGGTTAAGGTCGTTGATAACACTGAAGCTTTCTTT.

This rearrangement joins TRBV7-9 to TRBJ2-2; D is possibly TRBD1 (5 bases). The V end lost 5 bases, the J end lost 4 bases, and 20 bases lay between the germline ends. This CDR3 is 17 amino acids long. The germline V gene encodes CDR1 SEHNR and CDR2 FQNEAQ (reference sequence). CDR3 protein: CASSTSPGYYSTGELFF. The CDR3, as DNA: TGTGCCAGCAGCACAAGCCCAGGGTATTATAGCACCGGGGAGCTGTTTTTT.

The V gene is TRBV7-9, the J gene TRBJ2-7; a weak D match, TRBD1 (6 bases). Germline loops: CDR1 SEHNR, CDR2 FQNEAQ (reference sequence). The CDR3 consists of 14 residues. The V and J ends lost 5 bases and 3 bases respectively, with 14 bases between them. The CDR3 DNA reads TGTGCCAGCAGCCCCGACAGGAAAAACTACGAGCAGTACTTC. Its protein is CASSPDRKNYEQYF.

The chain joins TRBV11-2 to TRBJ2-7; 9 bases align to TRBD1. The length of the CDR3 is 16 residues. CDR1 SGHAT and CDR2 FQNNGV come from the germline V gene. J was trimmed by 3 bases and V by 5 bases; bases with no gene match: 11. In nucleotides, the CDR3 is TGTGCCAGCAGCCAGTTACCGGGACAGGGTAACTACGAGCAGTACTTC. Translating gives CASSQLPGQGNYEQYF.

The chain's CDR3 is CASSTAGVLGGDTQYF. In DNA, the CDR3 is TGTGCCAGCAGCACAGCCGGGGTATTAGGCGGAGATACGCAGTATTTT. The chain carries TRBV7-9 and TRBJ2-3, with D tentatively TRBD2 (5 bases). The V gene's germline CDR1 is SEHNR and CDR2 FQNEAQ (reference sequence). Deletions cut 5 bases from V and 5 bases from J, with 20 bases between. The CDR3 contains 16 residues.

The chain is built from TRBV12-3 or TRBV12-4 and TRBJ2-7; the D is unclear. The CDR3 consists of 14 residues. The V end was cut by 2 bases, the J end by 2 bases, with 10 bases between. The CDR3: CASSLSRLTYEQYF. The CDR3 nucleotides read TGTGCCAGCAGTTTATCCAGGCTAACCTACGAGCAGTACTTC.

The table lists this clonotype with a few counts. This sequence joins TRBV5-1 and TRBJ1-4, with 8 bases lining up with TRBD1. Trimming took 4 bases from V and 8 from J; bases not matched to a gene: 7. Germline V gives CDR1 SGHRS, CDR2 YFSETQ. This CDR3 comprises 14 residues. The CDR3 spells CASSPQGEWEKLFF. In DNA form, the CDR3 reads TGCGCCAGCAGCCCACAGGGGGAGTGGGAAAAACTGTTTTTT.

This sequence joins TRBV29-1 and TRBJ1-6; D is possibly TRBD1 (5 bases). Trimming took 7 bases from V and 7 from J, leaving 14 bases between them. The CDR3 has 13 residues. Germline V gene lookup returns CDR1 SQVTM and CDR2 ANQGSEA. The CDR3 coding sequence is TGCAGCGCTATGGTAGGGGCCAATTCACCCCTCCACTTT. It specifies CSAMVGANSPLHF.

This clonotype was found a few times. This sequence joins TRBV9 and TRBJ1-3; 8 nucleotides line up with TRBD1. After removal of 4 bases from V and 2 bases from J, the junction contained 8 bases not matched to a gene. Germline V gene data show CDR1 as SGDLS and CDR2 as YYNGEE. CDR3 size: 16 residues. CDR3 coding DNA: TGTGCCAGCAGCAAAGGGACAGGCCAAGCTGGAAACACCATATATTTT. Amino acid sequence: CASSKGTGQAGNTIYF.

This clonotype was seen only a few times. CDR3 sequence (DNA): TGTGCCAGCTCACCAGAATATTCGGGGGGGCCCCAGCATTTT. Amino acids: CASSPEYSGGPQHF. The rearrangement uses TRBV18 and TRBJ1-5, with D maybe TRBD1 (5 bases). Germline CDR1 KGHSH, CDR2 LQKENI. Between the trimmed V and J ends, which lost 2 bases and 9 bases, there was a span of 14 bases. The CDR3 is made up of 14 amino acids. Based on the CDR3 plus reference TRBV18 and TRBJ1-5, the full variable domain is NAGVMQNPRHLVRRRGQEARLRCSPMKGHSHVYWYRQLPEEGLKFMVYLQKENIIDESGMPKERFSAEFPKEGPSILRIQQVVRGDSAAYFCASSPEYSGGPQHFGDGTRLSIL.

The chain joins TRBV2 to TRBJ2-7, with D tentatively TRBD1 (5 bases). The CDR3 is 15 amino acids. Trimming cost V 6 bases and J 1 base, with 16 bases left between them. Germline V CDR1 and CDR2: SNHLY, FYNNEI. DNA for the CDR3: TGTGCCAGCAGCGAGGAGACAGCCGGATCCTACGAGCAGTACTTC. Its protein product is CASSEETAGSYEQYF.

V gene TRBV29-1 combines with J gene TRBJ2-5; the match to TRBD2 covers 9 bases. After removal of 7 bases from V and 5 bases from J, the junction contained 8 bases not matched to a gene. Germline-derived CDR1 and CDR2 are SQVTM and ANQGSEA. CDR3 length equals 13 residues. The CDR3 bases are TGCAGCGCCTTAGCGGGGGATCGGGAGACCCAGTACTTC. Translated, it gives CSALAGDRETQYF.